Listed below are T cell receptor beta chains from one sample, sequenced in a study of graft-versus-host responses after intestinal transplantation. TCRdb's copy holds only in-frame clones and misses some; the assay was immunoSEQ multiplex PCR. Seen here are around 110,000 clones, approximately 90% observed once, and the top ten hold less than 0.85%. Their antigens are not known. The specimen was unstimulated CD4+ T cells sorted from spleen or lymph node cells, collected before transplant. The receptors shown here come from a human donor who was the organ donor for an intestinal transplant. Both conserved end residues are part of each CDR3. D genes are given only for firm matches. Not all rows give a size; the values are once, few, many and, for expanded clones, a class.

once	TRBV4-2	.	TRBJ2-1	TGTGCCAGCAGCCAAGATACCAGTCTCGATGAGCAGTTCTTC	CASSQDTSLDEQFF
once	TRBV6-6	TRBD1	TRBJ2-7	TGTGCCAGCACCGGGGACAGGGGTCGTTACGAGCAGTACTTC	CASTGDRGRYEQYF
.	TRBV2	TRBD2	TRBJ2-1	TGTGCCAGCAGTCGGACTAGCGGGACTTACAATGAGCAGTTCTTC	CASSRTSGTYNEQFF
.	TRBV27	.	TRBJ1-1	TGTGCCAGCAGTTCGTACCCGGGGCGACTTTACACTGAAGCTTTCTTT	CASSSYPGRLYTEAFF
.	TRBV7-9	TRBD1	TRBJ2-7	TGTGCCAGCAGCGCAACGCCGGGACAGAGAACCTACGAGCAGTACTTC	CASSATPGQRTYEQYF
.	TRBV2	TRBD1	TRBJ1-2	TGTGCCAGCAGAGGGACAGTACCTAACTATGGCTACACCTTC	CASRGTVPNYGYTF
.	TRBV15	TRBD1	TRBJ1-2	TGTGCCACCAGCAGGAGACAGGGCTCGGGAGGGACCTTC	CATSRRQGSGGTF
.	TRBV25-1	.	TRBJ1-5	TGTGCCAGCAGTGATTCACGAGGGGGCAATCAGCCCCAGCATTTT	CASSDSRGGNQPQHF
.	TRBV6-6	.	TRBJ1-1	TGTGCCAGCAGTTACTTTGACACTGAAGCTTTCTTT	CASSYFDTEAFF
.	TRBV7-2	.	TRBJ2-6	TGTGCCAGCAGCTTAAGGCACGGACCTGGGGCCAACGTCCTGACTTTC	CASSLRHGPGANVLTF
.	TRBV30	.	TRBJ1-1	TGTGCCTGGAGTACCCACCCGGGCACTGAAGCTTTCTTT	CAWSTHPGTEAFF
.	TRBV18	.	TRBJ1-1	TGTGCCAGCTCACCCGCGACAGCGAACACTGAAGCTTTCTTT	CASSPATANTEAFF
.	TRBV7-9	.	TRBJ1-6	TGTGCCAGCAGCTTAGAAGGGGATTCACCCCTCCACTTT	CASSLEGDSPLHF
.	TRBV5-5	.	TRBJ1-4	TGTGCCAGCAGCTTGGCAACAACTAATGAAAAACTGTTTTTT	CASSLATTNEKLFF
.	TRBV2	.	TRBJ2-7	TGTGCCAGCAGTAAAACGAATTCTAGGACAACCGAGTCCTACGAGCAGTACTTC	CASSKTNSRTTESYEQYF
.	TRBV7-2	.	TRBJ1-1	TGTGCCAGCAGCTTAGCTGGGACACAGGTGAACACTGAAGCTTTCTTT	CASSLAGTQVNTEAFF
.	TRBV7-3	TRBD2	TRBJ2-3	TGTGCCAGCAGCTCGGGACTAGCTACGAATACGCAGTATTTT	CASSSGLATNTQYF
.	TRBV18	.	TRBJ2-2	TGTGCCAGCTCATCGTACACCGGGGAGCTGTTTTTT	CASSSYTGELFF
.	TRBV4-1	.	TRBJ1-2	TGCGCCAGCAGCCAAGCAGACTATGGCTACACCTTC	CASSQADYGYTF
few	TRBV2	.	TRBJ1-3	TGTGCGCTCGCCTCCGAGGGCCTGGGAGGAAACACCATATATTTT	CALASEGLGGNTIYF
.	TRBV5-5	.	TRBJ1-1	TGTGCCAGCAGCCCGACGTGGGGGACCCCCTACACTGAAGCTTTCTTT	CASSPTWGTPYTEAFF
once	TRBV5-1	TRBD1	TRBJ1-2	TGCGCCAGCAGCGAGTTGGGACAGGGGTACGCGGGCTACACCTTC	CASSELGQGYAGYTF
few	TRBV7-2	.	TRBJ2-4	TGTGCCAGCAGCTTAGAAGCACTAGCCAAAAACATTCAGTACTTC	CASSLEALAKNIQYF
.	TRBV6-1	.	TRBJ2-1	TGTGCCTCGTCTTACCCAGATGAGCAGTTCTTC	CASSYPDEQFF
.	TRBV28	.	TRBJ2-7	TGTGCCAGCAGTTTATGGGGGACACCTACCTACGAGCAGTACTTC	CASSLWGTPTYEQYF
.	TRBV19	TRBD2	TRBJ2-3	TGTGCCAGTAGTCCTCAACTACTAGCGGGATCCACAGATACGCAGTATTTT	CASSPQLLAGSTDTQYF
.	TRBV5-1	.	TRBJ2-2	TGCGCCAGCGGATTAACCCACCAGGGCCGGGAGCTGTTTTTT	CASGLTHQGRELFF
.	TRBV7-3	.	TRBJ1-1	TGTGCCAGCAGCTCCCTATATGACACTGAAGCTTTCTTT	CASSSLYDTEAFF
once	TRBV5-1	TRBD2	TRBJ2-1	TGCGCCAGCAGCTTGGGTGCCGGGACTAGCGGGAGGAATGAGCAGTTCTTC	CASSLGAGTSGRNEQFF
.	TRBV7-3	.	TRBJ2-3	TGTGCCAGCAGCTCAACAGGGACAGATACGCAGTATTTT	CASSSTGTDTQYF
.	TRBV21-1	.	TRBJ2-7	TGTGCCAGCAGCAAATCCAGACTCTACGAGCAGTACTTC	CASSKSRLYEQYF